This TCR beta chain derives from a study of cytomegalovirus exposure and HLA in healthy donors. Study-wide results and limits: Productive rates of about 87% or about 30% were seen for most TCR beta V segments in an earlier analysis.

This CDR3 has 15 residues. CDR1 and CDR2 (germline): LNHDA, SQIVND (reference sequence). Deletions cut 3 bases from V and 6 bases from J, with 14 bases between. Both 60 Vbeta primers and 13 Jbeta primers went into the PCR. Clones were sequenced by immunoSEQ multiplex PCR, and TCRdb holds only the in-frame ones, with some missing. The sample holds about 190,000 clones, around 79% seen once. Details on this clone: Antigen: not known.

This receptor was identified in a woman in her forties or fifties in good health and CMV-seronegative. The gene calls are TRBV19 and TRBJ2-2, with D hard to call. The sample consisted of PBMCs. CDR3 sequence (DNA): TGTGCCAGTAGTATCGGGTTTTCCGGCGCCGGGGAGCTGTTTTTT. As protein: CASSIGFSGAGELFF.